Below, 10 T cell receptor beta chains from the same sample are listed, as sequenced in a study of CDR3 diversity in severe acne. TCRdb used MiXCR to reprocess the PCR reads, holding one entry per CDR3 protein. The sample yields under 95,000 distinct CDR3 sequences, over 45% seen once. Sequenced input: blood. The receptor set was obtained from a male donor in good health, serving as a control.

This clonotype was observed many times. The gene calls are TRBV10-1 and TRBJ2-2; D is uncertain. The CDR3 extends over 13 amino acids. V was pared by 3 bases and J by 4 bases, with 6 bases between. The germline V gene has CDR1 WNHNN and CDR2 SYGVQD (reference sequence). CDR3 in DNA: TGCGCCAGCAGTGATGCAGGCACCGGGGAGCTGTTTTTT. Protein sequence: CASSDAGTGELFF.

The V and J genes are TRBV19 and TRBJ2-7; D ambiguous. Germline assignment: CDR1 LNHDA and CDR2 SQIVND (reference sequence). This CDR3 region has 13 residues. V shed 3 bases and J shed 0 bases, with 6 bases lying between them. CDR3 coding DNA: TGTGCCAGTAGTATTGCAGTCTCCTACGAGCAGTACTTC. Its translation: CASSIAVSYEQYF.

This clonotype was recorded at least ten times. The rearrangement uses TRBV6-4 and TRBJ1-1; no firm D call. With 4 bases removed from V and 2 bases from J, the gap between germline ends came to 11 bases. This CDR3 is built from 14 residues. In germline, CDR1 is MRHNA, CDR2 SNTAGT. CDR3 nucleotide sequence: TGTGCCAGCAGTGGGGGAGCGGGCAACACTGAAGCTTTCTTT. Translated: CASSGGAGNTEAFF.

Details on this clonotype: The junction differs from germline at one of its ends, possibly a read error. This chain's CDR3 is CASSFGRDGSYEQYF. The CDR3 DNA reads as TGCGCCAGCAGCTTCGGGAGGGACGGCTCCTACGAGCAGTACTTC. The rearrangement links TRBV7-9 to TRBJ2-7; TRBD2 aligns across 8 bases. Per germline, CDR1 SEHNR and CDR2 FQNEAQ (reference sequence). The CDR3 covers 15 residues.

This clonotype has a single count. The rearrangement uses TRBV2 and TRBJ2-7, with 14 nucleotides matching TRBD2. There are 15 residues in the CDR3. Germline V gives CDR1 SNHLY, CDR2 FYNNEI. The V segment lost 4 bases and the J segment 6 bases; nucleotides outside the gene matches: 5. CDR3 residues: CASSVPGTSGSEQYF. The CDR3 nucleotides read TGTGCCAGCAGTGTGCCTGGGACTAGCGGGAGCGAGCAGTACTTC.

This clonotype showed up just once. A read error may be the cause here, since a much bigger clone is one base away. V usage is TRBV5-1 and J usage is TRBJ2-2; 7 bases are shared with TRBD2. The CDR3 length is 15 residues. The V gene's germline CDR1 is SGHRS and CDR2 YFSETQ. Losses at the gene ends were 1 base for V and 6 bases for J; bases not matched to a gene: 6. CDR3 region: CASSLPGGRAGELFF. In DNA, the CDR3 is TGCGCCAGCAGCTTGCCGGGAGGTCGGGCCGGGGAGCTGTTTTTT.

In its sample, this clonotype ranks as medium-sized (0.01 to 0.1%). The chain recombines TRBV7-8 with TRBJ2-1, with 10 bases fitting TRBD2. Germline V gene sequence: CDR1 SGHVS, CDR2 FQNEAQ. J gave up 4 bases and V 9 bases, and 9 bases lay outside the gene matches. There are 15 residues in the CDR3. The CDR3 reads CASRKREGRYNEQFF. The CDR3 nucleotides are TGTGCCAGTCGCAAGCGGGAGGGCAGGTACAATGAGCAGTTCTTC.

Worth noting for this clonotype: One end of the junction is discordant with germline, which a read error may explain. CDR3 residues: CAGSSGSVTDTQYF. The CDR3 bases are TGTGCCGGCAGCTCCGGGTCGGTTACAGATACGCAGTATTTT. The genes are TRBV11-3 and TRBJ2-3; D ambiguous. The CDR3 is 14 residues long. Looked up from germline, CDR1 is SGHNT and CDR2 is YENEEA.

This clonotype was counted a few times. The V call is TRBV24-1, the J call TRBJ2-5; 14 bases match TRBD2. J gave up 4 bases and V 4 bases, and 7 bases lay outside the gene matches. The CDR3 runs to 17 residues. From germline, CDR1 is KGHDR and CDR2 SFDVKD. CDR3 in amino acids: CATSDPTSGRETETQYF. The DNA for the CDR3 is TGTGCCACCAGTGACCCGACTAGCGGGAGGGAGACAGAGACCCAGTACTTC.

V is TRBV7-9 and J is TRBJ1-1, with D maybe TRBD1 (6 bases). The CDR3 is 15 amino acids. Germline V gives CDR1 SEHNR, CDR2 FQNEAQ (reference sequence). The germline V and J ends were trimmed by 1 base and 3 bases, with 12 bases remaining between them. CDR3: CASSLGTVVDTEAFF. Written as DNA, the CDR3 is TGTGCCAGCAGCTTAGGGACAGTGGTGGACACTGAAGCTTTCTTT.